Each of the 27 T cell receptor beta chains below was sequenced from the same sample in a study of cytomegalovirus exposure and HLA in healthy donors. The study ran its PCR with 60 Vbeta and 13 Jbeta primers. Clones were read by immunoSEQ multiplex PCR, and TCRdb kept only the in-frame ones, dropping some. This table lists fewer than 150,000 clones. The sequenced sample consisted of PBMCs. The receptors shown here come from a man aged 35-49 years in good health and CMV-seronegative.

The J gene is TRBJ1-1, the V gene TRBV5-4; D ambiguous. Germline V gene sequence: CDR1 SGHNT, CDR2 YYREEE (reference sequence). CDR3 length: 14 residues. V lost 3 bases and J 7 bases, leaving 16 bases between the germline ends. The CDR3 nucleotides are TGTGCCAGCAGCTGGGATGCGGACGGGAGTGAAGCTTTCTTT. Translation gives CASSWDADGSEAFF.

V usage is TRBV19 and J usage is TRBJ2-3; 8 bases agree with TRBD1. Germline CDR1 LNHDA, CDR2 SQIVND (reference sequence). The J segment lost 6 bases and the V segment lost 0 bases, leaving 8 bases of the junction unmatched. The CDR3 sequence is 16 residues long. CDR3 in DNA: TGTGCCAGTAGTATAGAGGGCAGGGGGCTGTCTGATACGCAGTATTTT. Translating it yields CASSIEGRGLSDTQYF.

The chain uses TRBV28 and TRBJ1-1; D unclear. The CDR3 spans 14 residues. Germline CDR1 is MDHEN and CDR2 is SYDVKM. Trimming removed 8 bases at V and 1 base at J, with 14 bases between. The CDR3 spells CASGGRPANTEAFF. CDR3 bases: TGTGCCAGCGGAGGCAGGCCGGCGAACACTGAAGCTTTCTTT. The full variable domain, rest sourced from reference TRBV28 and TRBJ1-1, is DVKVTQSSRYLVKRTGEKVFLECVQDMDHENMFWYRQDPGLGLRLIYFSYDVKMKEKGDIPEGYSVSREKKERFSLILESASTNQTSMYLCASGGRPANTEAFFGQGTRLTVV.

The rearrangement links TRBV7-9 to TRBJ2-3, with unresolved D. Trimming cost V 7 bases and J 3 bases, with 5 bases left between them. Germline V gene sequence: CDR1 SEHNR, CDR2 FQNEAQ (reference sequence). This CDR3 comprises 11 residues. The CDR3 protein is CASTPTDTQYF. The CDR3 DNA reads TGTGCCAGCACCCCTACAGATACGCAGTATTTT. The complete variable domain, with remaining parts taken from reference TRBV7-9 and TRBJ2-3, reads DTGVSQNPRHKITKRGQNVTFRCDPISEHNRLYWYRQTLGQGPEFLTYFQNEAQLEKSRLLSDRFSAERPKGSFSTLEIQRTEQGDSAMYLCASTPTDTQYFGPGTRLTVL.

This chain links TRBV7-3 with TRBJ2-5, with 11 bases matching TRBD1. CDR3 size: 14 residues. Looked up from germline, CDR1 is SGHTA and CDR2 is FQGTGA. V lost 6 bases, J lost 3 bases, and 3 bases stayed unmatched. CDR3 nucleotide sequence: TGTGCCAGCAGGAGGGACAGGGGGGAAGAGACCCAGTACTTC. It is translated as CASRRDRGEETQYF. Looking up the rest from reference TRBV7-3 and TRBJ2-5 gives the full variable domain: GAGVSQTPSNKVTEKGKYVELRCDPISGHTALYWYRQSLGQGPEFLIYFQGTGAADDSGLPNDRFFAVRPEGSVSTLKIQRTERGDSAVYLCASRRDRGEETQYFGPGTRLLVL.

V is TRBV19 and J is TRBJ2-1; 10 bases align to TRBD2. This CDR3 comprises 14 residues. V trimming: 7 bases; J trimming: 7 bases; junction bases outside the gene matches: 7. Germline V gene lookup returns CDR1 LNHDA and CDR2 SQIVND (reference sequence). CDR3 protein: CASKASGGSNEQFF. The CDR3 DNA reads as TGTGCCAGTAAGGCTAGCGGGGGATCGAATGAGCAGTTCTTC.

The V gene is TRBV6-6, the J gene TRBJ2-4, with a tentative D call TRBD1 (6 bases). CDR3 length equals 13 residues. Germline V lookup: CDR1 MNHNY, CDR2 SVGAGI (reference sequence). The V and J ends lost 4 bases and 7 bases respectively, with 11 bases between them. CDR3 sequence (DNA): TGTGCCAGCAGTTCCCAGGGGTGGAACATTCAGTACTTC. Translated, it gives CASSSQGWNIQYF.

This chain connects TRBV2 to TRBJ2-7; the D gene is possibly TRBD1 (5 bases). Germline CDR1 reads SNHLY; CDR2 reads FYNNEI. The CDR3 sequence is 16 residues long. V was cut by 2 bases and J by 4 bases, with 18 bases left in between. Written as DNA, the CDR3 is TGTGCCAGCAGTGAAAGGGGCAGCAACGCCAATTACGAGCAGTACTTC. Its protein is CASSERGSNANYEQYF.

The chain joins TRBV6-6 to TRBJ1-4, with D perhaps matching TRBD1 (6 bases). The germline gives CDR1 MNHNY, CDR2 SVGAGI (reference sequence). CDR3 length: 13 amino acids. The V gene lost 5 bases and the J gene lost 7 bases, with 11 bases spanning the gap. The CDR3 reads CASSGGQAEKLFF. In nucleotides, the CDR3 is TGTGCCAGCAGTGGGGGACAAGCTGAAAAACTGTTTTTT.

The chain couples TRBV19 to TRBJ2-1; 7 positions agree with TRBD1. After removal of 5 bases from V and 4 bases from J, the junction contained 5 bases not matched to a gene. The CDR3 has 14 residues. Germline V CDR1 and CDR2: LNHDA, SQIVND (reference sequence). CDR3 sequence: CASSHGTVYNEQFF. CDR3 nucleotide sequence: TGTGCCAGTAGTCACGGGACAGTTTACAATGAGCAGTTCTTC.

CDR3 sequence (DNA): TGTGCCAGCATAAAGGACAGAGACAACTATGGCTACACCTTC. Its translation is CASIKDRDNYGYTF. The V call is TRBV6-1, the J call TRBJ1-2; TRBD1 might be the D (6 bases). Germline V gene sequence: CDR1 MNHNS, CDR2 SASEGT. This CDR3 has 14 residues. The germline V and J ends were trimmed by 7 bases and 2 bases, with 14 bases remaining between them.

CDR3 in amino acids: CASSQWTGAGTDTQYF. CDR3 nucleotide sequence: TGTGCCAGCAGCCAATGGACAGGGGCAGGTACAGATACGCAGTATTTT. The V gene is TRBV7-6, the J gene TRBJ2-3; 9 bases are shared with TRBD1. This CDR3 region has 16 residues. V was pared by 5 bases and J by 3 bases, with 9 bases of the junction left unmatched. The germline V gene encodes CDR1 SGHVS and CDR2 FNYEAQ.

The V call is TRBV9, the J call TRBJ2-2; a weak D match, TRBD2 (5 bases). The germline CDR1 and CDR2 sequences are SGDLS and YYNGEE. V lost 5 bases, J lost 1 base, and 9 bases lay in between. The CDR3 extends over 14 amino acids. The CDR3 sequence: CASRGRGNTGELFF. In DNA form, the CDR3 reads TGTGCCAGCAGAGGACGGGGGAACACCGGGGAGCTGTTTTTT.

The J gene is TRBJ2-5, the V gene TRBV4-1; D unresolved. The length of the CDR3 is 14 residues. The germline V and J ends were trimmed by 0 bases and 1 base, with 6 bases remaining between them. CDR1 MGHRA and CDR2 YSYEKL come from the germline V gene. CDR3 coding DNA: TGCGCCAGCAGCCAAGAGGCAGGCCAAGAGACCCAGTACTTC. Protein: CASSQEAGQETQYF.

CDR3 nucleotides: TGTGCCAGTCAGAGGGGAGGTCAGCCCCAGCATTTT. The encoded protein is CASQRGGQPQHF. The chain is built from TRBV2 and TRBJ1-5, with TRBD1 as a possible D gene (5 bases). Between the trimmed V and J ends, which lost 9 bases and 6 bases, there was a span of 12 bases. This CDR3 contains 12 residues. Germline values: CDR1 SNHLY, CDR2 FYNNEI.

The V and J genes are TRBV5-1 and TRBJ2-2, with 7 bases lining up with TRBD1. CDR3 size: 16 residues. With V trimmed by 2 bases and J by 1 base, 5 bases remained unmatched. The germline V gene encodes CDR1 SGHRS and CDR2 YFSETQ. The CDR3 DNA sequence: TGCGCCAGCAGCTTTGGGACAGCCAGGAACACCGGGGAGCTGTTTTTT. It codes for CASSFGTARNTGELFF.

V usage is TRBV7-9 and J usage is TRBJ1-3, with a tentative D call TRBD1 (5 bases). The germline gives CDR1 SEHNR, CDR2 FQNEAQ (reference sequence). The CDR3 contains 18 residues. Trimming left V 3 bases short and J 9 bases short, with 27 bases between. In DNA form, the CDR3 reads TGTGCCAGCAGCTTCCGCCCCGGGACCGCCAGCCTAGCGGTCACCATATATTTT. Its translation is CASSFRPGTASLAVTIYF. The whole variable domain, remainder taken from reference TRBV7-9 and TRBJ1-3, is DTGVSQNPRHKITKRGQNVTFRCDPISEHNRLYWYRQTLGQGPEFLTYFQNEAQLEKSRLLSDRFSAERPKGSFSTLEIQRTEQGDSAMYLCASSFRPGTASLAVTIYFGEGSWLTVV.

The rearrangement links TRBV28 to TRBJ1-1; the D is unclear. In germline, CDR1 is MDHEN, CDR2 SYDVKM. Trimming cost V 7 bases and J 7 bases, with 13 bases left between them. The length of the CDR3 is 12 residues. CDR3 sequence reads: CASTLRGFEAFF. As DNA, the CDR3 is TGTGCCAGCACCTTGAGAGGCTTTGAAGCTTTCTTT.

The J gene is TRBJ1-1, the V gene TRBV2; 9 nucleotides match TRBD1. V lost 6 bases and J lost 6; bases outside the gene matches: 11. The CDR3 extends over 15 amino acids. Germline lookup yields CDR1 SNHLY and CDR2 FYNNEI. The CDR3, as DNA: TGTGCCAGCAGGACGGACAGGGGAGTTGTATCTGAAGCTTTCTTT. This encodes CASRTDRGVVSEAFF.

The V call is TRBV19, the J call TRBJ2-5; D is possibly TRBD1 (6 bases). Germline CDR1 LNHDA, CDR2 SQIVND (reference sequence). This CDR3 contains 16 residues. Deletions cut 3 bases from V and 2 bases from J, with 16 bases between. CDR3 sequence (DNA): TGTGCCAGTAGTATGGGACGCAGGGGTGGGCAAGAGACCCAGTACTTC. It encodes CASSMGRRGGQETQYF.

The genes are TRBV6-6 and TRBJ2-5, with TRBD1 matching over 9 bases. V was clipped by 0 bases and J by 9 bases; unmatched bases: 5. The germline gives CDR1 MNHNY, CDR2 SVGAGI (reference sequence). The CDR3 contains 14 residues. The DNA of the CDR3 is TGTGCCAGCAGTTACTCGGGAGACAGGGGGGCCCAGTACTTC. This sequence encodes CASSYSGDRGAQYF.

This chain connects TRBV18 to TRBJ1-2; D perhaps matches TRBD1 (6 bases). Germline V gives CDR1 KGHSH, CDR2 LQKENI. Trimming removed 2 bases at V and 3 bases at J, with 13 bases between. The CDR3 loop spans 15 amino acids. CDR3: CASSPEARGYYGYTF. DNA for the CDR3: TGTGCCAGCTCACCAGAAGCGAGGGGGTACTATGGCTACACCTTC.

The chain carries TRBV6-5 and TRBJ1-1; D perhaps matches TRBD1 (5 bases). The CDR3 contains 14 residues. Germline CDR1 is MNHEY and CDR2 is SVGAGI. V lost 2 bases and J 1 base, leaving 8 bases between the germline ends. In nucleotides, the CDR3 is TGTGCCAGCAGTTACGCAGGGAAGAACACTGAAGCTTTCTTT. Its protein is CASSYAGKNTEAFF.

The chain carries TRBV7-9 and TRBJ2-1; weak D call: TRBD1 (5 bases). Germline assignment: CDR1 SEHNR and CDR2 FQNEAQ (reference sequence). The germline V and J ends were trimmed by 4 bases and 7 bases, with 11 bases remaining between them. The CDR3 consists of 13 residues. Here the CDR3 DNA reads TGTGCCAGCAGCTCATATCAGGGAAATGAGCAGTTCTTC. It codes for CASSSYQGNEQFF.

J is TRBJ2-4 and V is TRBV5-8; D may be TRBD2 (5 bases). Deletions cut 9 bases from V and 0 bases from J, with 19 bases between. The germline gives CDR1 SGHTS, CDR2 YDEGEE. The CDR3 contains 16 residues. CDR3 sequence: CATLPRVRIAKNIQYF. The CDR3 DNA reads TGTGCCACCCTTCCGAGGGTAAGGATAGCCAAAAACATTCAGTACTTC.

The rearrangement joins TRBV19 to TRBJ1-2; 12 nucleotides agree with TRBD1. Unmatched junction bases numbered 9, after V lost 3 bases and J lost 4 bases. The CDR3 contains 17 residues. Germline CDR1 reads LNHDA; CDR2 reads SQIVND (reference sequence). The CDR3, as DNA: TGTGCCAGTAGTATGACGGGACAGGGGGCGCTTACCTATGGCTACACCTTC. This gives the protein CASSMTGQGALTYGYTF.

The V call is TRBV9, the J call TRBJ2-5; a possible D gene is TRBD1 (6 bases). The CDR3 spans 14 residues. The germline V and J ends were trimmed by 3 bases and 2 bases, with 11 bases remaining between them. Germline CDR1 and CDR2: SGDLS and YYNGEE. The CDR3 sequence is CASSAGTIQETQYF. DNA of the CDR3: TGTGCCAGCAGCGCCGGGACAATTCAAGAGACCCAGTACTTC. The full variable domain, its missing parts supplied by reference TRBV9 and TRBJ2-5, is DSGVTQTPKHLITATGQRVTLRCSPRSGDLSVYWYQQSLDQGLQFLIQYYNGEERAKGNILERFSAQQFPDLHSELNLSSLELGDSALYFCASSAGTIQETQYFGPGTRLLVL.